The 32 T cell receptor beta chains in this list originate from one sample, sequenced in a study of OX40 agonist ivuxolimab in advanced cancers. Sequencing used immunoSEQ multiplex PCR; TCRdb keeps in-frame clones, though not all of them. The sample consists of tens of thousands of clones, 88% of them appearing once. The specimen was CD4+ or CD8+ T cells sorted from blood, collected in a trial of the OX40 agonist ivuxolimab. These receptors were collected from an adult with an advanced solid tumor such as melanoma, head and neck, liver or kidney cancer.

This chain joins TRBV2 and TRBJ2-7; TRBD1 matches 9 bases. V shed 5 bases and J 4 bases; nucleotides not matched to a gene: 3. The CDR3 runs to 13 residues. Germline CDR1 reads SNHLY; CDR2 reads FYNNEI. The CDR3 DNA reads TGTGCCAGCAGTCCTGACAGGGGGTACGAGCAGTACTTC. It codes for CASSPDRGYEQYF.

The J gene is TRBJ1-5, the V gene TRBV19; D is perhaps TRBD1 (6 bases). Germline CDR1 reads LNHDA; CDR2 reads SQIVND (reference sequence). CDR3 length equals 13 residues. V was cut by 6 bases and J by 7 bases, with 13 bases left in between. Written as DNA, the CDR3 is TGTGCCAGTAGCCAATCGAGGGGGCAGCCCCAGCATTTT. Translated, it gives CASSQSRGQPQHF. The full variable domain, its missing parts supplied by reference TRBV19 and TRBJ1-5, is DGGITQSPKYLFRKEGQNVTLSCEQNLNHDAMYWYRQDPGQGLRLIYYSQIVNDFQKGDIAEGYSVSREKKESFPLTVTSAQKNPTAFYLCASSQSRGQPQHFGDGTRLSIL.

The table lists this clone with a count of one. This chain joins TRBV18 and TRBJ1-4, with TRBD1 matching 7 bases. The V and J ends lost 4 bases and 8 bases, in that order; junction bases with no gene match: 7. Germline V lookup: CDR1 KGHSH, CDR2 LQKENI. This CDR3 spans 14 amino acids. CDR3 nucleotide sequence: TGTGCCAGCTCACTAGGACAGGCCAGCGAAAAACTGTTTTTT. This translates into CASSLGQASEKLFF.

The chain links TRBV11-2 to TRBJ2-1; 9 bases are shared with TRBD1. V dropped 3 bases and J dropped 2; count of bases not matched to a gene: 2. The length of the CDR3 is 15 residues. Germline CDR1 and CDR2: SGHAT and FQNNGV. For the CDR3, the DNA is TGTGCCAGCAGCTTCACAGGGGGCGCCTACAATGAGCAGTTCTTC. This translates into CASSFTGGAYNEQFF.

The count of this clone is one. The chain combines TRBV9 with TRBJ2-2, with no clear D. The V gene's germline CDR1 is SGDLS and CDR2 YYNGEE. V gave up 0 bases and J gave up 0 bases, with 6 bases separating them. CDR3 length: 15 residues. CDR3 sequence reads: CASSVGSPNTGELFF. CDR3 DNA: TGTGCCAGCAGCGTAGGTTCCCCGAACACCGGGGAGCTGTTTTTT.

V usage is TRBV21-1 and J usage is TRBJ2-7; the table's D call of TRBD1 was not tested on the DNA. TRBV21-1 is described as a pseudogene. This CDR3 region has 13 residues. Here the CDR3 DNA reads TGTGCCACCGCACAGGGTTCCCTTTACGAGCAGTACTTC. Protein: CATAQGSLYEQYF.

This rearrangement joins TRBV5-6 to TRBJ2-3; 13 bases fit TRBD2. CDR3 length: 17 amino acids. Germline V CDR1 and CDR2: SGHDT, YYEEEE. After removal of 2 bases from V and 5 bases from J, the junction contained 8 bases not matched to a gene. CDR3 loop: CASSFFGLAGVRDTQYF. The CDR3 bases are TGTGCCAGCAGCTTTTTTGGACTAGCGGGAGTTAGAGATACGCAGTATTTT.

A few counts support this clone. This chain joins TRBV28 and TRBJ1-2, with a possible D match to TRBD1 (5 bases). Deletions cut 3 bases from V and 5 bases from J, with 10 bases between. This CDR3 is 13 amino acids long. Per germline, CDR1 MDHEN and CDR2 SYDVKM. The CDR3 protein is CASSFGDLYGYTF. CDR3 nucleotide sequence: TGTGCCAGCAGTTTTGGGGACCTGTATGGCTACACCTTC.

The chain recombines TRBV18 with TRBJ1-5; D is undetermined. CDR3 size: 16 residues. Germline assignment: CDR1 KGHSH and CDR2 LQKENI. V gave up 1 base and J gave up 4 bases, with 14 bases separating them. The CDR3 sequence: CASSPLPGSYNQPQHF. The DNA for the CDR3 is TGTGCCAGCTCACCACTACCGGGTTCTTATAATCAGCCCCAGCATTTT.

The V gene is TRBV6-5, the J gene TRBJ1-2; unclear D gene. The CDR3 consists of 13 residues. Between the trimmed V and J ends, which lost 2 bases and 0 bases, there was a span of 4 bases. Germline CDR1 MNHEY, CDR2 SVGAGI. CDR3 amino acids: CASSYSSNYGYTF. The CDR3 DNA reads as TGTGCCAGCAGTTACAGCTCTAACTATGGCTACACCTTC.

V usage is TRBV4-1 and J usage is TRBJ2-3, with 7 bases that match TRBD1. In germline, CDR1 is MGHRA, CDR2 YSYEKL. This CDR3 region has 17 residues. V gave up 0 bases and J gave up 4 bases; unmatched junction bases: 10. The CDR3 coding sequence is TGCGCCAGCAGCCAAGATCTTAGGGGGCCTGGGGCAGATACGCAGTATTTT. This gives the protein CASSQDLRGPGADTQYF.

The chain joins TRBV7-2 to TRBJ2-2; TRBD1 aligns across 7 bases. CDR3 length equals 14 residues. The V and J ends lost 2 bases and 7 bases, in that order; junction bases with no gene match: 4. Per the germline V gene, CDR1 is SGHTA and CDR2 is FQGNSA. The CDR3 loop is CASSLRQGVGELFF. For the CDR3, the DNA is TGTGCCAGCAGCTTACGGCAGGGGGTCGGGGAGCTGTTTTTT.

This chain uses TRBV7-9 with TRBJ1-4; tentatively, D is TRBD1 (5 bases). Germline V gene data show CDR1 as SEHNR and CDR2 as FQNEAQ (reference sequence). V was pared by 5 bases and J by 7 bases, with 14 bases between. This CDR3 spans 14 amino acids. CDR3 sequence reads: CASSDSGLGEKLFF. CDR3 coding DNA: TGTGCCAGCAGCGACAGTGGGCTGGGTGAAAAACTGTTTTTT.

This CDR3 reads CASSRQVFEQFF. The CDR3 nucleotides read TGTGCCAGCAGTAGACAGGTTTTCGAGCAGTTCTTC. This chain uses TRBV28 with TRBJ2-1; TRBD1 is a possible D gene (6 bases). The CDR3 is made up of 12 amino acids. Trimming stripped 5 bases from V and 10 bases from J, with 12 bases between. The germline CDR1 and CDR2 sequences are MDHEN and SYDVKM.

The rearrangement uses TRBV28 and TRBJ2-1; 7 nucleotides align to TRBD2. Germline CDR1 is MDHEN and CDR2 is SYDVKM. The length of the CDR3 is 16 residues. With 1 base clipped from V and 6 bases from J, the junction kept 9 bases outside the gene matches. CDR3 nucleotide sequence: TGTGCCAGCAGTTTATATGGGAGGGCTATTGGCAATGAGCAGTTCTTC. Its protein is CASSLYGRAIGNEQFF.

The genes are TRBV19 and TRBJ2-5; TRBD1 is a possible D gene (6 bases). The germline CDR1 and CDR2 sequences are LNHDA and SQIVND (reference sequence). V shed 4 bases and J shed 1 base, with 16 bases lying between them. The length of the CDR3 is 16 residues. The CDR3 region is CASSTELGAVQETQYF. DNA of the CDR3: TGTGCCAGTAGTACCGAACTGGGGGCGGTCCAAGAGACCCAGTACTTC.

This chain links TRBV28 with TRBJ1-5, with 10 bases matching TRBD1. From germline, CDR1 is MDHEN and CDR2 SYDVKM. J gave up 7 bases and V 8 bases, and 5 bases lay outside the gene matches. CDR3 size: 13 residues. The CDR3 DNA is TGTGCCAGCGGACAGGGGGGAAGACAGCCCCAGCATTTT. It codes for CASGQGGRQPQHF.

The rearrangement joins TRBV5-1 to TRBJ2-3, with 11 nucleotides matching TRBD2. Germline loops: CDR1 SGHRS, CDR2 YFSETQ. The CDR3 has 17 residues. V dropped 1 base and J dropped 10; count of bases not matched to a gene: 14. The CDR3 loop reads CASSLSPSGRRPTSQYF. The CDR3 bases are TGCGCCAGCAGCTTGTCTCCTAGCGGGAGGCGCCCAACATCGCAGTATTTT.

The chain has TRBV30 and TRBJ2-5; perhaps D is TRBD1 or TRBD2 (6 bases each). The CDR3 has 14 residues. Germline CDR1 and CDR2: GTSNPN and SVGIG (reference sequence). V was cut by 4 bases and J by 5 bases, with 17 bases left in between. CDR3 residues: CAWNQGLGGETQYF. CDR3 nucleotides: TGTGCCTGGAATCAAGGCCTAGGGGGGGAGACCCAGTACTTC.

CDR3 loop: CASSIEGINQPQHF. The CDR3 DNA follows: TGTGCCAGTAGTATTGAGGGGATCAATCAGCCCCAGCATTTT. The genes are TRBV19 and TRBJ1-5, with a possible D match to TRBD1 (5 bases). Germline CDR1 is LNHDA and CDR2 is SQIVND (reference sequence). Trimming removed 3 bases from V and 3 bases from J, with 9 bases in between. There are 14 residues in the CDR3. The full variable domain, rest sourced from reference TRBV19 and TRBJ1-5, is DGGITQSPKYLFRKEGQNVTLSCEQNLNHDAMYWYRQDPGQGLRLIYYSQIVNDFQKGDIAEGYSVSREKKESFPLTVTSAQKNPTAFYLCASSIEGINQPQHFGDGTRLSIL.

This rearrangement joins TRBV10-2 to TRBJ2-1; TRBD2 is a possible D gene (6 bases). The CDR3 sequence is 16 residues long. Deletions cut 1 base from V and 0 bases from J, with 10 bases between. Germline CDR1 reads WSHSY; CDR2 reads SAAADI. The DNA of the CDR3 is TGCGCCAGCAGTGAGTTAGCGGAATTCTCCTACAATGAGCAGTTCTTC. Residues: CASSELAEFSYNEQFF.

V gene TRBV10-1 combines with J gene TRBJ2-3; 10 positions match TRBD1. CDR1 WNHNN and CDR2 SYGVQD come from the germline V gene (reference sequence). This CDR3 is built from 16 residues. J gave up 4 bases and V 4 bases, and 8 bases lay outside the gene matches. The CDR3 DNA is TGCGCCAGCAGTGCCCGGGACAGGGGTGGGCCAGATACGCAGTATTTT. Amino acid sequence: CASSARDRGGPDTQYF.

The chain has TRBV10-3 and TRBJ2-7; TRBD2 aligns across 8 bases. Germline CDR1 reads ENHRY; CDR2 reads SYGVKD. CDR3 size: 15 residues. V trimming: 6 bases; J trimming: 0 bases; junction bases outside the gene matches: 7. CDR3: CAIRATSGSSYEQYF. CDR3 sequence (DNA): TGTGCCATCAGAGCCACTAGCGGTAGCTCCTACGAGCAGTACTTC.

The chain links TRBV28 to TRBJ2-3; no reliable D call. Germline V gene lookup returns CDR1 MDHEN and CDR2 SYDVKM. The CDR3 is 13 amino acids. Trimming cost V 6 bases and J 4 bases, with 11 bases left between them. CDR3 amino acids: CASRQAPADTQYF. The CDR3 DNA sequence: TGTGCCAGCAGGCAGGCTCCCGCAGATACGCAGTATTTT.

The V gene is TRBV30, the J gene TRBJ2-3; D is unresolved. The V end lost 4 bases, the J end lost 1 base, and 18 bases lay between the germline ends. CDR3 length: 16 amino acids. In germline, CDR1 is GTSNPN, CDR2 SVGIG (reference sequence). The CDR3 DNA sequence: TGTGCCTGGACGGCCCCGAACCTCGAGGGCACAGATACGCAGTATTTT. It encodes CAWTAPNLEGTDTQYF.

This chain uses TRBV10-2 with TRBJ2-1, with 7 bases that match TRBD1. Per germline, CDR1 WSHSY and CDR2 SAAADI. The CDR3 contains 14 residues. The J segment lost 10 bases and the V segment lost 0 bases, leaving 6 bases of the junction unmatched. CDR3 nucleotide sequence: TGCGCCAGCAGTGAGTCGGGCGAAGGGGGCGAGCAGTTCTTC. As protein: CASSESGEGGEQFF.

This clone was seen just once. The V and J genes are TRBV10-3 and TRBJ1-1, with D hard to call. Germline V lookup: CDR1 ENHRY, CDR2 SYGVKD. This CDR3 is 13 amino acids long. With 10 bases removed from V and 0 bases from J, the gap between germline ends came to 12 bases. The chain's CDR3 is CATLRRMNTEAFF. The CDR3, as DNA: TGTGCCACCCTAAGAAGGATGAACACTGAAGCTTTCTTT.

The V call is TRBV6-1, the J call TRBJ1-5; possibly TRBD1 for D (5 bases). The germline CDR1 and CDR2 sequences are MNHNS and SASEGT. The CDR3 is 15 amino acids. V dropped 2 bases and J dropped 0 bases, with 8 bases sitting between them. The CDR3 spells CASSELGASNQPQHF. The CDR3 nucleotides are TGTGCCAGCAGTGAACTTGGGGCTAGCAATCAGCCCCAGCATTTT.

The rearrangement links TRBV9 to TRBJ2-7; D uncertain. The CDR3 extends over 14 amino acids. V shed 0 bases and J shed 2 bases, with 9 bases lying between them. Per germline, CDR1 SGDLS and CDR2 YYNGEE. In nucleotides, the CDR3 is TGTGCCAGCAGCGTAGGGATAGCCCCCTACGAGCAGTACTTC. Protein: CASSVGIAPYEQYF.

The rearrangement joins TRBV5-1 to TRBJ2-7; 7 bases fit TRBD1. The CDR3 spans 15 residues. Trimming removed 2 bases from V and 3 bases from J; junction bases left unmatched: 8. Germline lookup yields CDR1 SGHRS and CDR2 YFSETQ. In nucleotides, the CDR3 is TGCGCCAGCAGCTTCCGGGACAGCGTCTTCTACGAGCAGTACTTC. Amino acids: CASSFRDSVFYEQYF.

The gene calls are TRBV19 and TRBJ2-5, with 9 bases aligning to TRBD1. The CDR3 is 14 amino acids. V shed 6 bases, J shed 2 bases, and the junction held 4 bases outside the gene matches. Germline CDR1 and CDR2: LNHDA and SQIVND (reference sequence). The CDR3 DNA reads as TGTGCCAGTAGCGAGGACAGGGGACAAGAGACCCAGTACTTC. Encoded protein: CASSEDRGQETQYF.

The V gene is TRBV25-1, the J gene TRBJ1-6; a weak D match, TRBD1 (5 bases). Germline CDR1 MGHDK, CDR2 SYGVNS. This CDR3 has 17 residues. V lost 1 base, J lost 6 bases, and 16 bases lay in between. For the CDR3, the DNA is TGTGCCAGCAGTGAATGGAGGGGCCAGGGCCTTAATTCACCCCTCCACTTT. It is translated as CASSEWRGQGLNSPLHF.